This T cell receptor (beta chain) was identified during a study of human T cells and chemical hapten exposure. On the study more broadly: 2% DPC applied to an approximately 2 cm by approximately 2 cm arm area sensitized donors. Findings and caveats of the study: Because all patients had alopecia, their immune responses might differ from healthy ones.

In the case of this clonotype: Antigen unknown.

Library preparation tagged each individual cDNA molecule with a unique molecular identifier. TCRdb reprocessed the RACE reads with MiXCR, giving one entry per CDR3 protein. The table shows about 350,000 distinct CDR3 sequences, with roughly 6% occurring only once. Germline CDR1 SGDLS, CDR2 YYNGEE. After removal of 4 bases from V and 4 bases from J, the junction contained 8 bases not matched to a gene. This CDR3 comprises 16 residues. Time point reported: pre-sensitization, week 0. This sample's treatment: therapeutic diphenylcyclopropenone sensitization with weekly scalp DPC. Patches went on only after blood had been drawn each time.

V gene TRBV9 combines with J gene TRBJ2-1, with TRBD2 matching over 10 bases. This sample comprised whole blood, obtained in connection with sensitization to the hapten diphenylcyclopropenone (DPC). The sequence derives from a woman in her late teens or twenties with alopecia areata. Some clones in this sample may be carry-over from other donors' samples. The CDR3 is CASSFERGGFYNEQFF. The CDR3 nucleotides read TGTGCCAGCAGCTTCGAGCGGGGGGGCTTTTACAATGAGCAGTTCTTC. The full variable domain, completed using reference TRBV9 and TRBJ2-1, is DSGVTQTPKHLITATGQRVTLRCSPRSGDLSVYWYQQSLDQGLQFLIQYYNGEERAKGNILERFSAQQFPDLHSELNLSSLELGDSALYFCASSFERGGFYNEQFFGPGTRLTVL.